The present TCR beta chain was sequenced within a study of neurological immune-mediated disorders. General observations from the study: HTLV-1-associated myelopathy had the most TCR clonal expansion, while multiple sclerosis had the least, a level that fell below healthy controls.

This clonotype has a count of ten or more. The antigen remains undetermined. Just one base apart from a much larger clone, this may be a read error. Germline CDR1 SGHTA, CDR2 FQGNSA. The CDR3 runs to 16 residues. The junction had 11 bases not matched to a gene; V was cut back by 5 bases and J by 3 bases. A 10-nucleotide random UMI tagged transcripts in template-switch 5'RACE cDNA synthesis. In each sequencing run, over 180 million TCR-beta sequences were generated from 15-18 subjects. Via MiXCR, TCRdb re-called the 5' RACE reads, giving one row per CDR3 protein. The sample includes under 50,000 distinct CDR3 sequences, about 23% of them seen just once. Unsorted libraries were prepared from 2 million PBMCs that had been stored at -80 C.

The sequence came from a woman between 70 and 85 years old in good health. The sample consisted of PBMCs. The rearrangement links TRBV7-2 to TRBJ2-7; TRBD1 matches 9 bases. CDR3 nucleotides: TGTGCCAGCAGCCTCGATTCCGGGACAGGGAACTACGAGCAGTACTTC. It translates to CASSLDSGTGNYEQYF.